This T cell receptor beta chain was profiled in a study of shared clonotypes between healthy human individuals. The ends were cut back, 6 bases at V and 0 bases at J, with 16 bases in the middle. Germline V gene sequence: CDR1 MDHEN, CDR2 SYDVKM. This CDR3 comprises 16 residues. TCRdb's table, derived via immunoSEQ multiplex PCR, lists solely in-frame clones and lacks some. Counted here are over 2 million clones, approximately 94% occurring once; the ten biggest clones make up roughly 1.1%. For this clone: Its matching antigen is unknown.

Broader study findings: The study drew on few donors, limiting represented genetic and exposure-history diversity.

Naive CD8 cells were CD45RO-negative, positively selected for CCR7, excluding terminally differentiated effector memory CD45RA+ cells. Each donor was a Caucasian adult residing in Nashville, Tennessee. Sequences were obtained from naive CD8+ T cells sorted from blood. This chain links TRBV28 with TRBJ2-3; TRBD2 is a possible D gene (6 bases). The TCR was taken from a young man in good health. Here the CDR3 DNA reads TGTGCCAGCAGCCCGGGTGGCGGGGCTAGCACAGATACGCAGTATTTT. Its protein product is CASSPGGGASTDTQYF.